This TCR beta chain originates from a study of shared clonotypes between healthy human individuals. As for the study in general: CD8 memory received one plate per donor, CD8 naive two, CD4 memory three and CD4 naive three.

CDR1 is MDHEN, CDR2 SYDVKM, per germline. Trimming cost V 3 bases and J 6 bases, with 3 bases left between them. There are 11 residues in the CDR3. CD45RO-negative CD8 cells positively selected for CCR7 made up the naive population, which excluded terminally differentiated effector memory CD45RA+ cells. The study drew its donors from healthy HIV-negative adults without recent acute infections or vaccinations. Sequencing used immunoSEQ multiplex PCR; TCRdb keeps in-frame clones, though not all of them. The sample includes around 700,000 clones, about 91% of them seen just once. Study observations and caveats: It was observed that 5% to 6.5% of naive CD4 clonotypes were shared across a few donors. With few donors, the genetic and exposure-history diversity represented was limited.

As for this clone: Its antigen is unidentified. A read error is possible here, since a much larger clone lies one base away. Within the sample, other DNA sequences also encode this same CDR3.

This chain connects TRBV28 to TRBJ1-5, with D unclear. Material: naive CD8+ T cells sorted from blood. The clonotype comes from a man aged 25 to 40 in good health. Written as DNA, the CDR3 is TGTGCCAGCAGTTTGGGTCAGCCCCAGCATTTT. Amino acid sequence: CASSLGQPQHF.